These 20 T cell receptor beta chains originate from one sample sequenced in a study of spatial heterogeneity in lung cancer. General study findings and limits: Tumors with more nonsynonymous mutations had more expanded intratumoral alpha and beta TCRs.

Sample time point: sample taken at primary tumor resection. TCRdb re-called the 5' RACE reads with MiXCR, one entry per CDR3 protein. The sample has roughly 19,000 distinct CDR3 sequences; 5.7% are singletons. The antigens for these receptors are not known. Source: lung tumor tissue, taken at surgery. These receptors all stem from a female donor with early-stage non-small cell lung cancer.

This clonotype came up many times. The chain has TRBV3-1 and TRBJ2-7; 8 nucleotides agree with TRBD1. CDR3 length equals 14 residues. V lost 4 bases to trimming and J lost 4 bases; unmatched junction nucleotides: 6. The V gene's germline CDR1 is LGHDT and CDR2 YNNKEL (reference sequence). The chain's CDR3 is CASSLQGARYEQYF. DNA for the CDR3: TGTGCCAGCAGCCTCCAGGGGGCTAGGTACGAGCAGTACTTC.

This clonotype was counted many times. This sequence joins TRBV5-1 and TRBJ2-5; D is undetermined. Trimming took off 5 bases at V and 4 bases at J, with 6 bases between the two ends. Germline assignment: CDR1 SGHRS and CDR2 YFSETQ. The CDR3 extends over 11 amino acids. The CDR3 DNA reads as TGCGCCAGCAGACTCGCAGAGACCCAGTACTTC. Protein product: CASRLAETQYF.

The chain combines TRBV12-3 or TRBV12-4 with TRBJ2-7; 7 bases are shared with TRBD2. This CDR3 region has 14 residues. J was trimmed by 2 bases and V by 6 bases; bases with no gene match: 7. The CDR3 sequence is CASRKGLIAYEQYF. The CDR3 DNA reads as TGTGCCAGCAGAAAGGGACTAATAGCCTACGAGCAGTACTTC.

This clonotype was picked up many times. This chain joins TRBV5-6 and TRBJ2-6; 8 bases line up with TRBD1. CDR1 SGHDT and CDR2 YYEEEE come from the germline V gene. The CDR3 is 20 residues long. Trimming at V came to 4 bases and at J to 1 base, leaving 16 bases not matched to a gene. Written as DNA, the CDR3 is TGTGCCAGCAGCCCTGGGCCACGACAGGGGACTTTGTCTGGGGCCAACGTCCTGACTTTC. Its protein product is CASSPGPRQGTLSGANVLTF.

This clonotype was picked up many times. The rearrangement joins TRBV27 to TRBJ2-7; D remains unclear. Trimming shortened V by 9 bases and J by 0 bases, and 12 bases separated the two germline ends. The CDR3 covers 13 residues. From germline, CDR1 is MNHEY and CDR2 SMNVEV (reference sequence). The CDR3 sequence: CASLDPYSYEQYF. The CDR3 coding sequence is TGTGCCAGTTTAGACCCATACTCCTACGAGCAGTACTTC.

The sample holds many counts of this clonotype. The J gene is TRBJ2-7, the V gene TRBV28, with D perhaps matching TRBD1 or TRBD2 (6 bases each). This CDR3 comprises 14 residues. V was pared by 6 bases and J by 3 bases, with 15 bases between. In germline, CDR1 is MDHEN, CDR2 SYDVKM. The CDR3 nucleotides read TGTGCCAGCAGCCTTATAGGGGGAGGCTACGAGCAGTACTTC. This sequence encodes CASSLIGGGYEQYF.

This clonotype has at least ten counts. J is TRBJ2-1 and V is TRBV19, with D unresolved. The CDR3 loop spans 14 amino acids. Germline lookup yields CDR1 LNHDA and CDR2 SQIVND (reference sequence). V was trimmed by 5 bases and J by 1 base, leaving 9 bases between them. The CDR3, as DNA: TGTGCCAGTAGTTATAGGGTTTCCTACAATGAGCAGTTCTTC. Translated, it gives CASSYRVSYNEQFF. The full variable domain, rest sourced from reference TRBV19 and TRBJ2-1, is DGGITQSPKYLFRKEGQNVTLSCEQNLNHDAMYWYRQDPGQGLRLIYYSQIVNDFQKGDIAEGYSVSREKKESFPLTVTSAQKNPTAFYLCASSYRVSYNEQFFGPGTRLTVL.

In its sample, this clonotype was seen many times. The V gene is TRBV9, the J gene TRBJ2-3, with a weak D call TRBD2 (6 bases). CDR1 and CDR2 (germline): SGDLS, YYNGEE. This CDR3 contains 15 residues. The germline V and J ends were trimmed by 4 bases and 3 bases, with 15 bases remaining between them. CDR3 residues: CASSPPGGSTDTQYF. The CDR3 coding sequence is TGTGCCAGCAGCCCCCCTGGGGGGTCAACAGATACGCAGTATTTT.

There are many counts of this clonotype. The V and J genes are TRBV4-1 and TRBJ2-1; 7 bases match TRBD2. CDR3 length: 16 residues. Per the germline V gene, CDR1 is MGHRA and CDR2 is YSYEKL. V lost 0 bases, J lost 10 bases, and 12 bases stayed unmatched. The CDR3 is CASSQDPPLVGGEQFF. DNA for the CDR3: TGCGCCAGCAGCCAAGATCCCCCCTTAGTGGGGGGGGAGCAGTTCTTC.

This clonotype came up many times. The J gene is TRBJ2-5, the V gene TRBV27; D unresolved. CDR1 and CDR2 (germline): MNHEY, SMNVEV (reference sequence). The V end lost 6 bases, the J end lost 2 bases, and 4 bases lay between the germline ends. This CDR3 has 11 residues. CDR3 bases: TGTGCCAGCAGATCTCAAGAGACCCAGTACTTC. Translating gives CASRSQETQYF.

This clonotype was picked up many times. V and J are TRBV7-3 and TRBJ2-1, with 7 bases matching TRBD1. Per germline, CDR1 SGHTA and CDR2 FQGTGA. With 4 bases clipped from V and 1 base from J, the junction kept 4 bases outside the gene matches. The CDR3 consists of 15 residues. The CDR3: CASSSQGVSYNEQFF. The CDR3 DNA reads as TGTGCCAGCAGCTCGCAGGGGGTGTCCTACAATGAGCAGTTCTTC.

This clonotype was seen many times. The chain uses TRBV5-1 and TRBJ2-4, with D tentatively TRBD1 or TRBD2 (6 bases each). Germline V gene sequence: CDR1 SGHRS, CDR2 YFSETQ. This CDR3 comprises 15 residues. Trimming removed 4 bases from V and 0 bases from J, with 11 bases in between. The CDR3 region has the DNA TGCGCCAGCAGCGCGGGACATCCAGCCAAAAACATTCAGTACTTC. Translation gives CASSAGHPAKNIQYF.

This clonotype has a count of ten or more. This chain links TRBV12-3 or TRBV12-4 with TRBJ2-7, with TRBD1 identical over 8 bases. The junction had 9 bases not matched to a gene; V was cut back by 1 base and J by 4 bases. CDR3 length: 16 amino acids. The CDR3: CASSLVWTGMGYEQYF. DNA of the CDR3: TGTGCCAGCAGTTTAGTGTGGACAGGGATGGGGTACGAGCAGTACTTC.

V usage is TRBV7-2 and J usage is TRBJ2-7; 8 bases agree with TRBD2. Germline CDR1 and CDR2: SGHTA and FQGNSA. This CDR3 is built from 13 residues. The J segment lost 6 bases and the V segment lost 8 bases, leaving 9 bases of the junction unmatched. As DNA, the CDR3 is TGTGCCAGCCGTCGGGGGGGCGAATCCGAGCAGTACTTC. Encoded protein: CASRRGGESEQYF.

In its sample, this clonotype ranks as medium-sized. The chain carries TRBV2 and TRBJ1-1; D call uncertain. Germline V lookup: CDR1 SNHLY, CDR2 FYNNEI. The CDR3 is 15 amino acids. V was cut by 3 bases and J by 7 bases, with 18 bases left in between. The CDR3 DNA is TGTGCCAGCAGTGATGGTCGGGTCGCGCCAGGTGAAGCTTTCTTT. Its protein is CASSDGRVAPGEAFF.

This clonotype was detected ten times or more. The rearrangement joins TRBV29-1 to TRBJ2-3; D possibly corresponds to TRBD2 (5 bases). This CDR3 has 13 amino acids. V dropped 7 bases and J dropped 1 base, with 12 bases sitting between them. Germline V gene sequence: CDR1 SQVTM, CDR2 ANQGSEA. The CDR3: CSARNSGTDTQYF. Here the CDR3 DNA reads TGCAGCGCAAGGAATAGCGGCACAGATACGCAGTATTTT.

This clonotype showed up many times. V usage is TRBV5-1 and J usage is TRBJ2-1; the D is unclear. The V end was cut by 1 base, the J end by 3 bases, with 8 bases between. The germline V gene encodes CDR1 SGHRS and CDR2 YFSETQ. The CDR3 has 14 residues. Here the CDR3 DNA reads TGCGCCAGCAGCTTGACGGCATACTACAATGAGCAGTTCTTC. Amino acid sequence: CASSLTAYYNEQFF.

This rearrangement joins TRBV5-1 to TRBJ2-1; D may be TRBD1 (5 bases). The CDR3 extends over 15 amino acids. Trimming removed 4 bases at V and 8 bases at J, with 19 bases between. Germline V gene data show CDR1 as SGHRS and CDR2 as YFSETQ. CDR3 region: CASSGKSTVRDEQFF. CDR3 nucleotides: TGCGCCAGCAGCGGAAAATCGACAGTACGGGATGAGCAGTTCTTC.

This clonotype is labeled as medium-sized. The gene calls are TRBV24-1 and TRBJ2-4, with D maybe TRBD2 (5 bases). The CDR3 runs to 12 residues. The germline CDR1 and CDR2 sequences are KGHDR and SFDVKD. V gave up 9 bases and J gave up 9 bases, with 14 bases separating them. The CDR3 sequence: CATDTPGSIQYF. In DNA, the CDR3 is TGTGCCACCGATACCCCTGGGAGCATTCAGTACTTC.

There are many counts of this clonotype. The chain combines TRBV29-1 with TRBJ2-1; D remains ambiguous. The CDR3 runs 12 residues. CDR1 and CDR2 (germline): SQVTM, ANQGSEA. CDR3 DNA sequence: TGCACCGTAGGCCAAGGTGGGAATGAGCAGTTCTTC. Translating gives CTVGQGGNEQFF.